This entry is about one T cell receptor (beta chain). Antigen: not known. MiXCR, run by TCRdb on the RT-PCR reads, gives a single entry per CDR3 protein. The top ten hold 2.8% of the sample, which has some 540,000 distinct CDR3 sequences, less than 25% seen once. This CDR3 is built from 14 residues. V lost 4 bases to trimming and J lost 6 bases, with 13 bases between them. Germline V gene data show CDR1 as SGHKS and CDR2 as YYEKEE (reference sequence). The data are from a study of response to subunit inactivated influenza vaccine. The study, taken as a whole, reports: With each seasonal influenza vaccination, the authors suggested, few new T cells are recruited.

The same sample was also studied in work on T cells expressing NK-cell markers. That paper adds: cDNA encoding TCR beta was synthesized via 5'RACE template switching incorporating UMIs. Repertoires of TCR beta were obtained from T cells sorted as CD3+CD56+NKG2C+, CD3+CD56+NKG2C- and CD3+CD56-NKG2C+.

The V gene is TRBV5-5, the J gene TRBJ1-4, with no clear D. The sample in question was CD4+ T cells sorted from PBMCs, obtained 12 days after vaccination. The source is a man in his fifties or sixties who received an inactivated influenza vaccine. The CDR3 protein is CASSRLGEDEKLFF. The CDR3 DNA reads as TGTGCCAGCAGCAGACTCGGGGAGGATGAAAAACTGTTTTTT.